These T cell receptor beta chains were read from a single sample in a study of blood T cells in healthy people across ages. TCRdb analysed the 5' RACE reads with MiXCR anew, one entry per CDR3 protein. The sample includes 1.5 million to 2 million distinct CDR3 sequences, roughly 30% of them seen just once. The sequencing sample was made of blood. These receptors originate from a woman aged 30 to 39 in good health. CDR3s include the opening cysteine and the closing phenylalanine or tryptophan. Fields, in order: V gene, D gene, clone size, J gene, CDR3 protein, CDR3 DNA. The D gene is left open where the match is weak. Only part of the rows carry a size: once, few, many, or a class if the clone is expanded.

v_gene: TRBV3-1; d_gene: TRBD1; abundance: few; j_gene: TRBJ2-7; CDR3aa: CASSQSPGTGTYEQYF; CDR3nt: TGTGCCAGCAGCCAGTCCCCCGGGACAGGGACCTACGAGCAGTACTTC
v_gene: TRBV6-2/TRBV6-3; d_gene: -; abundance: -; j_gene: TRBJ2-7; CDR3aa: CASSSPPSDLYEQYF; CDR3nt: TGTGCCAGCAGCTCCCCCCCCAGTGATCTCTACGAGCAGTACTTC
v_gene: TRBV18; d_gene: -; abundance: -; j_gene: TRBJ2-7; CDR3aa: CASSPGRVNEQYF; CDR3nt: TGTGCCAGCTCCCCGGGTAGGGTAAACGAGCAGTACTTC
v_gene: TRBV20-1; d_gene: -; abundance: few; j_gene: TRBJ1-5; CDR3aa: CSARDPRGRVQPQHF; CDR3nt: TGCAGTGCTAGAGATCCGAGGGGTCGAGTTCAGCCCCAGCATTTT
v_gene: TRBV12-3/TRBV12-4; d_gene: TRBD1; abundance: -; j_gene: TRBJ1-2; CDR3aa: CASSSGAGGAYGYTF; CDR3nt: TGTGCCAGCAGCTCCGGGGCAGGGGGGGCATATGGCTACACCTTC
v_gene: TRBV6-1; d_gene: -; abundance: -; j_gene: TRBJ1-1; CDR3aa: CASSESRQEAFF; CDR3nt: TGTGCCAGCAGTGAATCGCGTCAGGAAGCTTTCTTT
v_gene: TRBV29-1; d_gene: TRBD2; abundance: many; j_gene: TRBJ2-1; CDR3aa: CSVERASGSRSYNEQFF; CDR3nt: TGCAGCGTTGAGAGGGCTAGCGGGAGTAGGTCCTACAATGAGCAGTTCTTC
v_gene: TRBV10-3; d_gene: TRBD1; abundance: -; j_gene: TRBJ2-2; CDR3aa: CAISESRGQGADTGELFF; CDR3nt: TGTGCCATCAGTGAGTCTCGGGGACAGGGGGCTGACACCGGGGAGCTGTTTTTT
v_gene: TRBV6-6; d_gene: -; abundance: few; j_gene: TRBJ1-5; CDR3aa: CASSYSKGNEGQPQHF; CDR3nt: TGTGCCAGCAGTTACTCGAAAGGGAACGAGGGTCAGCCCCAGCATTTT
v_gene: TRBV6-5; d_gene: -; abundance: -; j_gene: TRBJ2-4; CDR3aa: CASSKTALAKNIQYF; CDR3nt: TGTGCCAGCAGCAAGACGGCGCTAGCCAAAAACATTCAGTACTTC
v_gene: TRBV3-1; d_gene: TRBD2; abundance: -; j_gene: TRBJ2-3; CDR3aa: CASSQDMRGGTDTQYF; CDR3nt: TGTGCCAGCAGCCAAGATATGCGGGGGGGCACAGATACGCAGTATTTT
v_gene: TRBV5-6; d_gene: -; abundance: -; j_gene: TRBJ1-4; CDR3aa: CASSLGEQRRATNEKLFF; CDR3nt: TGTGCCAGCAGCTTGGGGGAACAACGCCGTGCAACTAATGAAAAACTGTTTTTT
v_gene: TRBV29-1; d_gene: -; abundance: many; j_gene: TRBJ2-1; CDR3aa: CSVEDMVADNEQFF; CDR3nt: TGCAGCGTTGAAGATATGGTAGCGGACAATGAGCAGTTCTTC
v_gene: TRBV20-1; d_gene: -; abundance: -; j_gene: TRBJ1-5; CDR3aa: CSAITGSDSNQPQHF; CDR3nt: TGCAGTGCAATCACAGGAAGTGATAGCAATCAGCCCCAGCATTTT
v_gene: TRBV4-1; d_gene: -; abundance: few; j_gene: TRBJ2-1; CDR3aa: CASSQVAAHEQFF; CDR3nt: TGCGCCAGCAGCCAAGTCGCCGCCCATGAGCAGTTCTTC
v_gene: TRBV4-2; d_gene: -; abundance: many; j_gene: TRBJ2-3; CDR3aa: CASSQEDGDTQYF; CDR3nt: TGTGCCAGCAGCCAAGAAGATGGGGATACGCAGTATTTT
v_gene: TRBV29-1; d_gene: -; abundance: -; j_gene: TRBJ2-2; CDR3aa: CSAGGYTGELFF; CDR3nt: TGCAGCGCGGGGGGCTACACCGGGGAGCTGTTTTTT
v_gene: TRBV11-2; d_gene: TRBD2; abundance: few; j_gene: TRBJ2-2; CDR3aa: CASSPGSGNAGELFF; CDR3nt: TGTGCCAGCAGCCCGGGGAGCGGGAACGCCGGGGAGCTGTTTTTT
v_gene: TRBV12-3/TRBV12-4; d_gene: -; abundance: few; j_gene: TRBJ1-1; CDR3aa: CASSPGIPFPEAFF; CDR3nt: TGTGCCAGCAGTCCCGGGATCCCATTCCCTGAAGCTTTCTTT
v_gene: TRBV20-1; d_gene: -; abundance: -; j_gene: TRBJ2-7; CDR3aa: CSARPFDREREAQYF; CDR3nt: TGCAGTGCTAGGCCTTTCGACAGGGAGAGGGAGGCCCAGTACTTC
v_gene: TRBV10-3; d_gene: -; abundance: few; j_gene: TRBJ2-5; CDR3aa: CAAKQGGEETQYF; CDR3nt: TGTGCCGCAAAACAGGGTGGGGAAGAGACCCAGTACTTC
v_gene: TRBV20-1; d_gene: TRBD2; abundance: -; j_gene: TRBJ2-3; CDR3aa: CSASIAGGRSDTQYF; CDR3nt: TGCAGTGCTAGCATAGCGGGGGGGAGGTCAGATACGCAGTATTTT
v_gene: TRBV7-2; d_gene: TRBD1; abundance: many; j_gene: TRBJ1-6; CDR3aa: CASSSGGRGSPLHF; CDR3nt: TGTGCCAGCAGCTCAGGGGGCCGGGGTTCACCCCTCCACTTT
v_gene: TRBV29-1; d_gene: -; abundance: few; j_gene: TRBJ1-2; CDR3aa: CSVAAGTGSFYGYTF; CDR3nt: TGCAGCGTTGCGGCCGGGACGGGATCGTTCTATGGCTACACCTTC
v_gene: TRBV29-1; d_gene: -; abundance: many; j_gene: TRBJ2-5; CDR3aa: CSVEGGGGHQETQYF; CDR3nt: TGCAGCGTCGAGGGGGGCGGGGGCCACCAAGAGACCCAGTACTTC
v_gene: TRBV12-3/TRBV12-4; d_gene: -; abundance: -; j_gene: TRBJ2-7; CDR3aa: CASSLYSGNSYEQYF; CDR3nt: TGTGCCAGCAGTCTGTATAGCGGAAACTCCTACGAGCAGTACTTC
v_gene: TRBV3-1; d_gene: -; abundance: -; j_gene: TRBJ2-3; CDR3aa: CASSRGFRISATDTQYF; CDR3nt: TGTGCCAGCAGCCGAGGGTTCCGGATTAGCGCAACAGATACGCAGTATTTT
v_gene: TRBV9; d_gene: TRBD2; abundance: few; j_gene: TRBJ2-1; CDR3aa: CASSAPLRGGLFF; CDR3nt: TGTGCCAGCAGCGCCCCGTTGCGGGGGGGGCTGTTCTTC
v_gene: TRBV28; d_gene: -; abundance: -; j_gene: TRBJ1-1; CDR3aa: CASSLRGSRERTEAFF; CDR3nt: TGTGCCAGCAGTCTCAGGGGATCGAGGGAGCGGACTGAAGCTTTCTTT
v_gene: TRBV6-1; d_gene: TRBD2; abundance: -; j_gene: TRBJ2-4; CDR3aa: CASSEVGGAGDIQYF; CDR3nt: TGTGCCAGCAGTGAAGTCGGGGGGGCAGGGGACATTCAGTACTTC
v_gene: TRBV9; d_gene: -; abundance: few; j_gene: TRBJ1-2; CDR3aa: CASSIGVQTIYGYTF; CDR3nt: TGTGCCAGCAGCATAGGCGTACAGACAATTTATGGCTACACCTTC
v_gene: TRBV11-2; d_gene: -; abundance: -; j_gene: TRBJ2-2; CDR3aa: CASSTALTGELFF; CDR3nt: TGTGCCAGCAGCACGGCTCTGACCGGGGAGCTGTTTTTT
v_gene: TRBV28; d_gene: TRBD2; abundance: few; j_gene: TRBJ2-1; CDR3aa: CASSLSGTSGSYEQFF; CDR3nt: TGTGCCAGCAGTTTATCGGGGACTAGCGGGAGCTATGAGCAGTTCTTC
v_gene: TRBV18; d_gene: -; abundance: -; j_gene: TRBJ2-1; CDR3aa: CASSPTGLVDNEQFF; CDR3nt: TGTGCCAGCTCACCAACAGGGTTAGTCGACAATGAGCAGTTCTTC
v_gene: TRBV20-1; d_gene: -; abundance: -; j_gene: TRBJ1-2; CDR3aa: CSARVEDYVNYGYTF; CDR3nt: TGCAGTGCTAGAGTGGAAGACTATGTTAACTATGGCTACACCTTC
v_gene: TRBV20-1; d_gene: TRBD1; abundance: -; j_gene: TRBJ2-5; CDR3aa: CSARGWDRSPQETQYF; CDR3nt: TGCAGTGCTAGAGGGTGGGACAGGAGTCCTCAAGAGACCCAGTACTTC
v_gene: TRBV20-1; d_gene: TRBD2; abundance: many; j_gene: TRBJ2-7; CDR3aa: CSAKLAGGTYEQYF; CDR3nt: TGCAGTGCTAAACTAGCGGGAGGTACCTACGAGCAGTACTTC
v_gene: TRBV3-1; d_gene: -; abundance: -; j_gene: TRBJ2-7; CDR3aa: CASSQEQSAGSYEQYF; CDR3nt: TGTGCCAGCAGCCAAGAGCAATCGGCTGGTTCCTACGAGCAGTACTTC
v_gene: TRBV27; d_gene: -; abundance: few; j_gene: TRBJ2-1; CDR3aa: CASSLSTRGSGQFF; CDR3nt: TGTGCCAGCAGTTTATCGACGAGAGGGTCAGGGCAGTTCTTC
v_gene: TRBV20-1; d_gene: TRBD1; abundance: few; j_gene: TRBJ2-7; CDR3aa: CSARATDRLDEQYF; CDR3nt: TGCAGTGCTAGAGCTACGGACAGGCTGGACGAGCAGTACTTC
v_gene: TRBV20-1; d_gene: -; abundance: few; j_gene: TRBJ2-1; CDR3aa: CSASRRASYNEQFF; CDR3nt: TGCAGTGCTAGTCGCCGGGCCTCCTACAATGAGCAGTTCTTC
v_gene: TRBV4-1; d_gene: -; abundance: -; j_gene: TRBJ2-7; CDR3aa: CASSREAGMGHEQYF; CDR3nt: TGCGCCAGCAGCCGAGAAGCAGGGATGGGCCACGAGCAGTACTTC
v_gene: TRBV3-1; d_gene: -; abundance: -; j_gene: TRBJ2-7; CDR3aa: CASSYLGPSYEQYF; CDR3nt: TGTGCCAGCAGCTATCTCGGGCCTTCCTACGAGCAGTACTTC
v_gene: TRBV7-3; d_gene: TRBD1; abundance: -; j_gene: TRBJ2-6; CDR3aa: CASSPSRDRVRGANVLTF; CDR3nt: TGTGCCAGCAGCCCTAGTCGGGACAGGGTGAGAGGGGCCAACGTCCTGACTTTC
v_gene: TRBV12-3/TRBV12-4; d_gene: -; abundance: few; j_gene: TRBJ1-6; CDR3aa: CASSRIPGGNSPLHF; CDR3nt: TGTGCCAGCAGCAGAATTCCCGGGGGGAATTCACCCCTCCACTTT
v_gene: TRBV4-2; d_gene: TRBD1; abundance: -; j_gene: TRBJ2-1; CDR3aa: CASSTPGQGAYNEQFF; CDR3nt: TGTGCCAGCAGCACACCCGGACAGGGGGCTTATAATGAGCAGTTCTTC
v_gene: TRBV6-5; d_gene: -; abundance: -; j_gene: TRBJ2-3; CDR3aa: CASSGALLGDTQYF; CDR3nt: TGTGCCAGCAGCGGGGCCCTCCTCGGAGATACGCAGTATTTT
v_gene: TRBV12-3/TRBV12-4; d_gene: -; abundance: few; j_gene: TRBJ2-7; CDR3aa: CASSLALGVRGEQYF; CDR3nt: TGTGCCAGCAGTTTAGCGCTAGGGGTTAGGGGCGAGCAGTACTTC
v_gene: TRBV10-3; d_gene: TRBD2; abundance: -; j_gene: TRBJ2-7; CDR3aa: CAIRASGSYEQYF; CDR3nt: TGTGCCATCAGAGCTAGCGGCTCCTACGAGCAGTACTTC
v_gene: TRBV7-9; d_gene: -; abundance: few; j_gene: TRBJ2-5; CDR3aa: CASSPPDSSQETQYF; CDR3nt: TGTGCCAGCAGCCCTCCCGACAGTTCCCAAGAGACCCAGTACTTC
v_gene: TRBV20-1; d_gene: TRBD1; abundance: few; j_gene: TRBJ2-1; CDR3aa: CSARDPGTAYNEQFF; CDR3nt: TGCAGTGCTAGAGATCCCGGGACAGCCTACAATGAGCAGTTCTTC
v_gene: TRBV3-1; d_gene: -; abundance: -; j_gene: TRBJ2-5; CDR3aa: CASSPTEPRVGQYF; CDR3nt: TGTGCCAGCAGCCCGACCGAGCCCCGAGTGGGCCAGTACTTC
v_gene: TRBV10-3; d_gene: -; abundance: once; j_gene: TRBJ2-3; CDR3aa: CAITNTGWGSTDTQYF; CDR3nt: TGTGCCATCACTAATACTGGGTGGGGTAGCACAGATACGCAGTATTTT
v_gene: TRBV3-1; d_gene: -; abundance: -; j_gene: TRBJ2-3; CDR3aa: CASSLLTFSDTQYF; CDR3nt: TGTGCCAGCAGCCTCCTTACATTCAGTGATACGCAGTATTTT
v_gene: TRBV5-1; d_gene: -; abundance: -; j_gene: TRBJ2-1; CDR3aa: CASSLDTTYNEQFF; CDR3nt: TGCGCCAGCAGCTTAGACACAACCTACAATGAGCAGTTCTTC
v_gene: TRBV6-2/TRBV6-3; d_gene: TRBD2; abundance: -; j_gene: TRBJ2-3; CDR3aa: CATRTSLDTQYF; CDR3nt: TGTGCCACCAGGACTAGCCTAGATACGCAGTATTTT
v_gene: TRBV7-9; d_gene: -; abundance: -; j_gene: TRBJ1-1; CDR3aa: CASSLDGAPAEAFF; CDR3nt: TGTGCCAGCAGCTTGGACGGAGCCCCCGCTGAAGCTTTCTTT
v_gene: TRBV6-5; d_gene: TRBD2; abundance: -; j_gene: TRBJ2-2; CDR3aa: CASSIGLAGETGELFF; CDR3nt: TGTGCCAGCAGCATCGGACTAGCGGGAGAGACCGGGGAGCTGTTTTTT
v_gene: TRBV14; d_gene: -; abundance: -; j_gene: TRBJ2-3; CDR3aa: CASSQRGGPSTDTQYF; CDR3nt: TGTGCCAGCAGCCAACGAGGGGGACCTAGCACAGATACGCAGTATTTT
v_gene: TRBV20-1; d_gene: TRBD1; abundance: -; j_gene: TRBJ1-1; CDR3aa: CSARNRDRGVEAFF; CDR3nt: TGCAGTGCAAGAAACCGGGACAGGGGCGTTGAAGCTTTCTTT